This note documents a single T cell receptor (beta chain) sequence. This clonotype has ten or more counts. The sample holds no much larger clone one base away, and base qualities are not on file. Library method: 5' RACE. Before sequencing, the TCRbeta libraries were pooled in proportion to the number of cells sorted for each library. RNAzol RT was used to extract total RNA from the sorted cells, and cDNA was then synthesized using an oligo(dT) primer together with a template-switching oligo. The TCRbeta V-CDR3-J region was amplified by PCR between a SMARTer oligo primer and a TCRbeta constant-region primer using Kapa HiFi. Illumina adaptors and sample-specific index barcodes were added in a second PCR, followed by HighPrep bead cleanup and Bioanalyzer confirmation of a band of roughly 650 bp. The libraries were sequenced on an Illumina MiSeq using 2x151 bp paired-end reads. The original pipeline was this. An in-house Java program demultiplexed the reads, and MiXCR assigned TCRbeta annotations and counted clonotypes. Repertoire overlap was measured with Morisita-Horn indices from the R package vegan, along with UPGMA clustering and Circos plots of recurring clonotypes. Shannon diversity and richness were normalized to the highest possible value given the input cell numbers, yielding values from 0 to 1. CDR3beta sequences were aligned using MUSCLE, distances were calculated using SeqinR, and multidimensional scaling was plotted in R. Clones were called with MiXCR by TCRdb after fastp trimmed the public reads at Q25, and only in-frame beta chains were retained. One record per CDR3 amino acid sequence lists the most common genes and DNA. TCRdb assigned the V and J calls; the authors' analysis was not used. This sample comprises approximately 1,600 distinct CDR3 sequences, around 6.4% of them detected only once. The ten largest clones capture around 29% of the sample.

The CDR3 contains 14 residues, cysteine and phenylalanine counted. Of the read, only the CDR3 DNA is kept; its 42 bases are in frame from base 1. V sheds 2 bases and J sheds 0 bases, leaving 7 bases between their ends. The CDR1 and CDR2 encoded by the germline V gene are MNHEY and SVGAGI. PBMCs were stained with CellTrace CFSE and grown for around six days in RPMI containing about 8% human serum and peptide pools at approximately 0.99 ug/mL each. On a BD FACSAria, proliferating CD4 T cells were sorted without fixation as live CD56-CD19-CD16-CD3+CD4+ CFSE-low cells. The enrolled adults were healthy, and microneutralization screening showed them to be seronegative for ZIKV, JEV, YFV, DENV and WNV. Samples were obtained from a phase 1, double-blinded, randomized, placebo-controlled trial of an alum-adjuvanted Zika purified-inactivated virus (ZPIV) vaccine. Peripheral blood mononuclear cells were isolated by standard procedure and stored frozen in liquid nitrogen until use.

The data originate from a study of Japanese encephalitis immunity and Zika vaccine responses (dated by TCRdb to the early 2020s). Regarding the study in general: Three 5.0 ug doses of alum-adjuvanted ZPIV were administered to included participants at weeks 0, 4 and 28. For TCR sequencing, over 5 representative participants were selected from each pre-vaccination group, and samples were taken at week 0 (after pre-vaccination, before ZPIV) and at week 52. In addition, the TCR repertoires of three flavivirus-naive individuals were analyzed at weeks 2, 6 and 52 after ZPIV vaccination began. ZIKV peptides were 15-mers overlapping by 11 residues, selected for NetMHCpan/NetMHCII-predicted epitopes with affinity below 50 nM. For stimulation, either ZIKV structural-protein peptide pools divided into flavivirus-conserved and non-conserved sets were used, or JEV or YFV peptides matching the pre-vaccination. The study examined whether earlier vaccination against Japanese encephalitis virus (JEV) or yellow fever virus (YFV) influenced CD4 T cell responses to the Zika vaccine. About 12 participants were given two doses of JEV vaccine (IXIARO) 28 days apart, two to three months before the first ZPIV dose. Before ZPIV, roughly eleven participants were given one dose of YFV vaccine (YF-VAX), while about 10 participants were flavivirus-naive.

General study outcomes and caveats: Only a few individuals showed CD8 T cell responses to the ZIKV peptide pools, and those responses were of very low magnitude. The individual peptides behind the cross-reactive responses were not identified because limits on sample size made peptide-pool deconvolution impossible. Compared with YFV-pre-vaccinated donors, JEV-pre-vaccinated donors had higher repertoire similarity across time-points and stimulations, indicating that more clonotypes were common to ZIKV and JEV stimulation. Samples grouped by participant and showed no similarity between individuals, suggesting that no public TCRs were detected. After ZPIV, repertoire richness of CD4 T cells responding to conserved ZIKV epitopes significantly decreased in JEV-pre-vaccinated donors. The analysis was restricted to a subset of trial participants with three doses and adequate samples, and the entire vaccinated cohort was not analyzed.

This clonotype originated in an adult woman who received an inactivated Zika virus vaccine. Recombination connected TRBV6-5 to TRBJ1-1; no D gene is confidently identified. The sequencing used antigen-activated CD4+ T cells from blood, cultured, collected during a Zika inactivated vaccine study. The CDR3 loop reads CASSYGLVNTEAFF. The DNA is TGTGCCAGCAGTTACGGTCTCGTGAACACTGAAGCTTTCTTT.